Shown below are 16 T cell receptor beta chains from a single sample sequenced in a study of shared clonotypes between healthy human individuals. Produced via immunoSEQ multiplex PCR; TCRdb's table is partial and in-frame only. This table holds 2 million or so clones, around 96% found once. CD8 cells classed as naive were CD45RO-negative and positively selected for CCR7, excluding terminally differentiated effector memory CD45RA+ cells. Sequencing was done on a sample of naive CD8+ T cells sorted from blood. Receptor source: a man younger than 30 in good health.

The chain recombines TRBV11-3 with TRBJ2-7; D is ambiguous. CDR1 and CDR2 from the germline V gene are SGHNT and YENEEA. The ends were cut back, 1 base at V and 3 bases at J, with 13 bases in the middle. The CDR3 extends over 15 amino acids. The CDR3 sequence is CASSLAADSFYEQYF. The CDR3 bases are TGTGCCAGCAGCTTAGCGGCAGATTCGTTCTACGAGCAGTACTTC.

The chain links TRBV7-9 to TRBJ2-7; unclear D gene. Germline V gene lookup returns CDR1 SEHNR and CDR2 FQNEAQ (reference sequence). The CDR3 consists of 13 residues. Trimming stripped 1 base from V and 2 bases from J, with 6 bases between. CDR3 in DNA: TGTGCCAGCAGCTTAGTCCAGCCCTACGAGCAGTACTTC. It encodes CASSLVQPYEQYF.

The DNA of the CDR3 is TGCGCCAGCAGCTACAGGGACGGTCTTAGTTACGAGCAGTACTTC. Translation gives CASSYRDGLSYEQYF. The genes are TRBV4-1 and TRBJ2-7; D might be TRBD1 (6 bases). The germline V and J ends were trimmed by 5 bases and 4 bases, with 18 bases remaining between them. CDR1 is MGHRA and CDR2 is YSYEKL in the germline V gene. This CDR3 has 15 amino acids.

The V call is TRBV18, the J call TRBJ2-2; a weak D match, TRBD1 (6 bases). CDR1 is KGHSH and CDR2 is LQKENI in the germline V gene. The CDR3 runs to 16 residues. The V end lost 3 bases, the J end lost 0 bases, and 11 bases lay between the germline ends. This CDR3 is CASSPEDSPNTGELFF. The CDR3, as DNA: TGTGCCAGCTCACCCGAGGACAGCCCGAACACCGGGGAGCTGTTTTTT.

CDR3 coding DNA: TGTGCCTGGAGTGAAGGTATCGGTGAGCAGTTCTTC. Protein: CAWSEGIGEQFF. This chain connects TRBV30 to TRBJ2-1; unclear D gene. Germline V gene sequence: CDR1 GTSNPN, CDR2 SVGIG (reference sequence). This CDR3 region has 12 residues. With 1 base removed from V and 9 bases from J, the gap between germline ends came to 10 bases.

The rearrangement uses TRBV7-9 and TRBJ2-6; 7 positions agree with TRBD2. The CDR3 has 17 amino acids. Trimming cost V 5 bases and J 2 bases; bases outside gene matches: 9. The germline gives CDR1 SEHNR, CDR2 FQNEAQ (reference sequence). The CDR3 reads CASSPVGGEPGANVLTF. The CDR3 DNA reads TGTGCCAGCAGCCCCGTGGGGGGGGAACCTGGGGCCAACGTCCTGACTTTC. The full variable domain, completed using reference TRBV7-9 and TRBJ2-6, is DTGVSQNPRHKITKRGQNVTFRCDPISEHNRLYWYRQTLGQGPEFLTYFQNEAQLEKSRLLSDRFSAERPKGSFSTLEIQRTEQGDSAMYLCASSPVGGEPGANVLTFGAGSRLTVL.

This chain connects TRBV5-4 to TRBJ2-7; possible D gene TRBD1, 5 bases. V dropped 5 bases and J dropped 5 bases, with 14 bases sitting between them. Germline assignment: CDR1 SGHNT and CDR2 YYREEE (reference sequence). CDR3 size: 13 residues. CDR3 bases: TGTGCCAGCAGTCTCCAGGGAACCCACGAGCAGTACTTC. As protein: CASSLQGTHEQYF.

The chain combines TRBV11-2 with TRBJ2-5; 7 bases line up with TRBD1. V dropped 8 bases and J dropped 4; count of bases not matched to a gene: 13. The CDR3 runs 15 residues. Germline V gene lookup returns CDR1 SGHAT and CDR2 FQNNGV. The CDR3 spells CASPERGHQVETQYF. The CDR3 DNA sequence: TGTGCCAGCCCTGAAAGGGGGCATCAGGTAGAGACCCAGTACTTC.

A note on this clone: Other DNA sequences in this sample translate to the same CDR3. The genes are TRBV10-2 and TRBJ2-1; either TRBD1 or TRBD2 may fit D (5 bases each). With 2 bases removed from V and 9 bases from J, the gap between germline ends came to 5 bases. The CDR3 has 11 amino acids. In germline, CDR1 is WSHSY, CDR2 SAAADI. This CDR3 reads CASSEGGEQFF. In nucleotides, the CDR3 is TGCGCCAGCAGTGAGGGGGGTGAGCAGTTCTTC.

The chain is built from TRBV7-9 and TRBJ1-4; D unclear. The CDR3 loop spans 14 amino acids. V dropped 5 bases and J dropped 6 bases, with 13 bases sitting between them. Germline CDR1 is SEHNR and CDR2 is FQNEAQ (reference sequence). The CDR3 nucleotides read TGTGCCAGCAGCCTGACTGGGGAGGATGAAAAACTGTTTTTT. Protein: CASSLTGEDEKLFF. Using reference TRBV7-9 and TRBJ1-4 for the parts outside the CDR3, the full variable domain is DTGVSQNPRHKITKRGQNVTFRCDPISEHNRLYWYRQTLGQGPEFLTYFQNEAQLEKSRLLSDRFSAERPKGSFSTLEIQRTEQGDSAMYLCASSLTGEDEKLFFGSGTQLSVL.

J is TRBJ2-3 and V is TRBV7-2; 14 nucleotides align to TRBD2. V shed 9 bases and J 3 bases; nucleotides not matched to a gene: 2. The CDR3 is made up of 14 amino acids. The V gene's germline CDR1 is SGHTA and CDR2 FQGNSA. The CDR3 sequence: CARGLAGATDTQYF. DNA of the CDR3: TGTGCCAGGGGACTAGCGGGAGCAACAGATACGCAGTATTTT. Using reference TRBV7-2 and TRBJ2-3 for the parts outside the CDR3, the full variable domain is GAGVSQSPSNKVTEKGKDVELRCDPISGHTALYWYRQSLGQGLEFLIYFQGNSAPDKSGLPSDRFSAERTGGSVSTLTIQRTQQEDSAVYLCARGLAGATDTQYFGPGTRLTVL.

This chain connects TRBV29-1 to TRBJ2-5; D tentatively reads TRBD1 or TRBD2 (6 bases each). The CDR3 covers 13 residues. The germline V gene encodes CDR1 SQVTM and CDR2 ANQGSEA. V lost 6 bases and J 3 bases, leaving 14 bases between the germline ends. The chain's CDR3 is CSVERGPKETQYF. DNA of the CDR3: TGCAGCGTCGAACGGGGGCCCAAAGAGACCCAGTACTTC.

The chain couples TRBV11-2 to TRBJ2-7; the D gene is possibly TRBD2 (7 bases). Germline loops: CDR1 SGHAT, CDR2 FQNNGV. V dropped 0 bases and J dropped 0 bases, with 15 bases sitting between them. The CDR3 has 17 amino acids. Here the CDR3 DNA reads TGTGCCAGCAGCTTAGAAGTCCGCGGGGGCTACTCCTACGAGCAGTACTTC. This encodes CASSLEVRGGYSYEQYF.

The chain recombines TRBV6-1 with TRBJ1-5; no clear D gene. The germline CDR1 and CDR2 sequences are MNHNS and SASEGT. The CDR3 is 14 amino acids. V lost 2 bases and J 2 bases, leaving 7 bases between the germline ends. CDR3 in amino acids: CASSEMGGNQPQHF. Here the CDR3 DNA reads TGTGCCAGCAGTGAAATGGGAGGCAATCAGCCCCAGCATTTT.

V is TRBV5-4 and J is TRBJ2-7; D possibly uses TRBD1 or TRBD2 (5 bases each). The germline gives CDR1 SGHNT, CDR2 YYREEE (reference sequence). The CDR3 consists of 12 residues. The V end lost 4 bases, the J end lost 4 bases, and 9 bases lay between the germline ends. The CDR3 loop is CASSGDGYEQYF. As DNA, the CDR3 is TGTGCCAGCAGCGGGGACGGTTACGAGCAGTACTTC. The variable domain in full, with the rest retrieved from reference TRBV5-4 and TRBJ2-7, is ETGVTQSPTHLIKTRGQQVTLRCSSQSGHNTVSWYQQALGQGPQFIFQYYREEENGRGNFPPRFSGLQFPNYSSELNVNALELDDSALYLCASSGDGYEQYFGPGTRLTVT.

In regard to this clone: At one boundary the junction diverges from the germline segment, which might be a read error. This rearrangement joins TRBV7-7 to TRBJ2-2; TRBD2 agrees at 11 bases. CDR3 length equals 18 residues. In germline, CDR1 is SSHAT, CDR2 FNYEAQ (reference sequence). Here the CDR3 reads CASSLGPGTSGHTGELFF. The CDR3 DNA follows: TGTGCTAGCAGCTTAGGCCCGGGGACTAGCGGCCACACCGGGGAGCTGTTTTTT. The variable domain in full, completed from reference TRBV7-7 and TRBJ2-2, reads GAGVSQSPRYKVTKRGQDVTLRCDPISSHATLYWYQQALGQGPEFLTYFNYEAQPDKSGLPSDRFSAERPEGSISTLTIQRTEQRDSAMYRCASSLGPGTSGHTGELFFGEGSRLTVL.